This is a list of T cell receptor beta chains from one sample in a study of monozygotic twins with cystic fibrosis. Only in-frame clones appear in the TCRdb table, and some are missing; sequencing was by immunoSEQ multiplex PCR. This table has roughly 28,000 clones, over 80% appearing once. The sequenced sample consisted of blood. These receptors all stem from a girl aged 2 to 10 with cystic fibrosis. CDR3s include the opening cysteine and the closing phenylalanine or tryptophan.

J,V,CDR3
TRBJ1-6,TRBV2,CASSPNRDRAEGSPLHF
TRBJ2-4,TRBV2,CASILAKNIQYF
TRBJ1-2,TRBV4-1,CASSQATNYGYTF
TRBJ2-2,TRBV19,CASSIKGQGSSGELFF
TRBJ1-2,TRBV6-1,CASSEQENYGYTF
TRBJ1-2,TRBV5-4,CASSGGTSAPNYGYTF
TRBJ2-1,TRBV4-1,CASSQVSSRYNEQFF
TRBJ2-7,TRBV6-1,CASSLMGGGGGEQYF
TRBJ1-2,TRBV5-1,CASSLLPTDYGYTF
TRBJ1-1,TRBV4-1,CASSRALSSEAFF
TRBJ1-1,TRBV21-1,CASSWGYKGLKTEAFF
TRBJ1-2,TRBV19,CASSWTGTNYGYTF
TRBJ1-1,TRBV5-1,CASRSGPRTGGNTEAFF
TRBJ2-7,TRBV10-3,CAISGSGTSAYEQYF
TRBJ2-6,TRBV2,CASSGSGSSGANVLTF
TRBJ1-5,TRBV7-8,CASSKDRGDQPQHF
TRBJ1-2,TRBV11-2,CASSLGQGASYGYTF
TRBJ1-1,TRBV5-1,CASSPTGAKGTEAFF
TRBJ2-7,TRBV19,CASSTKTGAGEQYF
TRBJ1-3,TRBV28,CASSLLGWGNTIYF
TRBJ1-4,TRBV5-1,CASSLAQGAANEKLFF
TRBJ1-1,TRBV6-5,CASSYQPDRGTEAFF
TRBJ2-7,TRBV27,CASSTLDRTSYEQYF
TRBJ2-1,TRBV2,CASSERGINEQFF
TRBJ1-2,TRBV7-6,CASSLGGSLYGYTF
TRBJ1-1,TRBV7-7,CASSSTPNTEAFF
TRBJ2-7,TRBV7-6,CASSRSLQEYEQYF
TRBJ1-2,TRBV6-1,CASSDIAGTGGYGYTF
TRBJ1-1,TRBV27,CASSLRGVRVTEAFF
TRBJ1-1,TRBV6-7,CASSYRQREGMNTEAFF
TRBJ1-1,TRBV19,CASSITGRMNTEAFF
TRBJ2-2,TRBV9,CASSVYGRGPGELFF
TRBJ2-1,TRBV14,CASSQERLAAYNEQFF
TRBJ1-2,TRBV5-4,CASSFSGNYGYTF
TRBJ2-5,TRBV10-2,CASKLGPQETQYF
TRBJ1-1,TRBV2,CASRGTVYYTEAFF
TRBJ2-7,TRBV2,CASSLATSGRSSYEQYF
TRBJ1-4,TRBV5-6,CASSFWGFGVTNEKLFF
TRBJ1-2,TRBV6-5,CASSWVGGNYGYTF
TRBJ1-4,TRBV6-5,CASSYSTDWEKLFF
TRBJ2-7,TRBV25-1,CASSLNGGLAGSEQYF
TRBJ1-2,TRBV30,CAWTSTGYGYTF
TRBJ2-3,TRBV5-6,CASSLTDTQYF
TRBJ2-5,TRBV4-1,CASRRPGSGETQYF
TRBJ2-6,TRBV6-4,CASSQGSGANVLTF
TRBJ1-5,TRBV23-1,CASAEGGPSNQPQHF
TRBJ2-7,TRBV4-1,CASSRDRGSGNYGQYF
TRBJ1-1,TRBV5-1,CASSLELGTEAFF
TRBJ2-3,TRBV27,CASSFLQGLGSTDTQYF
TRBJ1-1,TRBV2,CASSDPLRLNTEAFF
TRBJ2-2,TRBV7-6,CASSLRENLYTGELFF
TRBJ1-5,TRBV7-9,CASSPLGEGNQPQHF
TRBJ2-1,TRBV28,CASSFGGRERQFF
TRBJ2-2,TRBV7-2,CASRASGHFTGELFF
TRBJ1-4,TRBV30,CAWSIKGASNEKLFF
TRBJ1-3,TRBV6-5,CASSYLQGNTIYF
TRBJ2-2,TRBV7-8,CASSAQLAPGAVRTGELFF
TRBJ1-1,TRBV20-1,CSASAREAFF
TRBJ2-3,TRBV29-1,CSAGGGFTDTQYF
TRBJ1-1,TRBV19,CASSLQGAIVTEAFF